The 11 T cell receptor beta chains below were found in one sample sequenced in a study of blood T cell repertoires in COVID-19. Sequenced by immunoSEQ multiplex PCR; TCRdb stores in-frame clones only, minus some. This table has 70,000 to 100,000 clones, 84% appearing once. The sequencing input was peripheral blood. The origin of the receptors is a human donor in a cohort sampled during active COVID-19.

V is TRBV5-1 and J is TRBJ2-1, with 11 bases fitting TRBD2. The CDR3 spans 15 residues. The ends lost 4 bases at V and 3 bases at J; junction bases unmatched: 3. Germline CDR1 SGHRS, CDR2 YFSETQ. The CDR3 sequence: CASSHGTSGYNEQFF. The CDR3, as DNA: TGCGCCAGCAGCCACGGGACTAGCGGCTACAATGAGCAGTTCTTC.

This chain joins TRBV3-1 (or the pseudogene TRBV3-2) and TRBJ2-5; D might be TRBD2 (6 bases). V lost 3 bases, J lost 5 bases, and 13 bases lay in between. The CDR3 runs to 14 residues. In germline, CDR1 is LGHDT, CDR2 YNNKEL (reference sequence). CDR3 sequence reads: CASSHGGIGETQYF. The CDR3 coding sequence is TGTGCCAGCAGCCATGGCGGGATAGGGGAGACCCAGTACTTC.

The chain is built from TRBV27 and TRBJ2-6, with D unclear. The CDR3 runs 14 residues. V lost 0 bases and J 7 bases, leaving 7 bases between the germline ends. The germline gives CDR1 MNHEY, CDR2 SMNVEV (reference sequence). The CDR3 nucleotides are TGTGCCAGCAGTTTATCTGTTAAAGCCAACGTCCTGACTTTC. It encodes CASSLSVKANVLTF.

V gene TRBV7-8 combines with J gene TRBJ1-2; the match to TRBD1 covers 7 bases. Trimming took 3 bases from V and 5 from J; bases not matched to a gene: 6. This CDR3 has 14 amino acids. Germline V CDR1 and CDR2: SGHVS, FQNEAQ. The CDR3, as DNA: TGTGCCAGCAGCTTTGTTACAGGGGATTATGGCTACACCTTC. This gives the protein CASSFVTGDYGYTF.

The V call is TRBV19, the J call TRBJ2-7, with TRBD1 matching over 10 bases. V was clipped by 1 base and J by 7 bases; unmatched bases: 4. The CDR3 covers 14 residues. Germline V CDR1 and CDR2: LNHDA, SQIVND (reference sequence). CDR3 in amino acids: CASSIADRGREQYF. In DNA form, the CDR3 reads TGTGCCAGTAGTATAGCTGACAGGGGGCGAGAGCAGTACTTC.

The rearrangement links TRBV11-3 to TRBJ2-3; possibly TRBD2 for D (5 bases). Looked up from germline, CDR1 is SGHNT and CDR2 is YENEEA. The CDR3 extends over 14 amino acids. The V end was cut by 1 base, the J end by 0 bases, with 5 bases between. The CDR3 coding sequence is TGTGCCAGCAGCTTAGCGGGAAGCACAGATACGCAGTATTTT. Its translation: CASSLAGSTDTQYF.

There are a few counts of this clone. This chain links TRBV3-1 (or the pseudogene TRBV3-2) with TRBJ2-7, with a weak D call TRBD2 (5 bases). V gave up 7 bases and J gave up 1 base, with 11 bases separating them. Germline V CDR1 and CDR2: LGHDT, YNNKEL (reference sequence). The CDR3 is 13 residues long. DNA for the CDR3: TGTGCCAGCACCACGGGCGGGTCCTACGAGCAGTACTTC. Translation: CASTTGGSYEQYF.

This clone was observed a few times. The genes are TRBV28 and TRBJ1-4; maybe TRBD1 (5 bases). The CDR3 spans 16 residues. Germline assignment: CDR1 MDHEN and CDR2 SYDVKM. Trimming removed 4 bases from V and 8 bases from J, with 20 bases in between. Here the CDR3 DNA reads TGTGCCAGCAGTTCCCTCGGGGGGGTACGGGAGGAAAAACTGTTTTTT. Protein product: CASSSLGGVREEKLFF.

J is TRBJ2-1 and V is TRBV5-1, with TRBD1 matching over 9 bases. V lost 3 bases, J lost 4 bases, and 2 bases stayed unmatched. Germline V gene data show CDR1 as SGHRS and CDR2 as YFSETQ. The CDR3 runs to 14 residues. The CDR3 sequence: CASSYGTGYNEQFF. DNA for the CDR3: TGCGCCAGCAGCTACGGGACAGGGTACAATGAGCAGTTCTTC.

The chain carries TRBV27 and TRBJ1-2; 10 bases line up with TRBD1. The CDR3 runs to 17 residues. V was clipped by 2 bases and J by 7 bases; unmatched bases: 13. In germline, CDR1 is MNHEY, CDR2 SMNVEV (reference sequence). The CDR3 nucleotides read TGTGCCAGCAGTTTACGTGGACAGGGGGGATATGCGCGTGGCTACACCTTC. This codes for CASSLRGQGGYARGYTF.

This CDR3 is CASNPGQETYGYTF. The CDR3 DNA is TGCGCCAGCAACCCGGGACAGGAAACTTATGGCTACACCTTC. The V and J genes are TRBV5-1 and TRBJ1-2; TRBD1 agrees at 8 bases. V lost 6 bases, J lost 5 bases, and 9 bases stayed unmatched. Per germline, CDR1 SGHRS and CDR2 YFSETQ. There are 14 residues in the CDR3.